The clone carrying this TCR beta chain was seen at least ten times. Each CDR3 protein gets one entry after TCRdb re-called the reads with MiXCR. Among 45,000 to 60,000 distinct CDR3 sequences, 6% to 8% were seen once, and the ten largest hold roughly 15%. These data are taken from a study of patients with pleural tuberculosis. This CDR3 has 13 residues. The V gene's germline CDR1 is DFQATT and CDR2 SNEGSKA (reference sequence). The junction had 0 bases not matched to a gene; V was cut back by 1 base and J by 6 bases. This chain connects TRBV20-1 to TRBJ2-3; TRBD2 matches 11 bases. The TCR was taken from a human donor with pleural tuberculosis. CDR3 residues: CSARASGRDTQYF. The CDR3 DNA is TGCAGTGCTAGAGCTAGCGGGAGGGATACGCAGTATTTT.